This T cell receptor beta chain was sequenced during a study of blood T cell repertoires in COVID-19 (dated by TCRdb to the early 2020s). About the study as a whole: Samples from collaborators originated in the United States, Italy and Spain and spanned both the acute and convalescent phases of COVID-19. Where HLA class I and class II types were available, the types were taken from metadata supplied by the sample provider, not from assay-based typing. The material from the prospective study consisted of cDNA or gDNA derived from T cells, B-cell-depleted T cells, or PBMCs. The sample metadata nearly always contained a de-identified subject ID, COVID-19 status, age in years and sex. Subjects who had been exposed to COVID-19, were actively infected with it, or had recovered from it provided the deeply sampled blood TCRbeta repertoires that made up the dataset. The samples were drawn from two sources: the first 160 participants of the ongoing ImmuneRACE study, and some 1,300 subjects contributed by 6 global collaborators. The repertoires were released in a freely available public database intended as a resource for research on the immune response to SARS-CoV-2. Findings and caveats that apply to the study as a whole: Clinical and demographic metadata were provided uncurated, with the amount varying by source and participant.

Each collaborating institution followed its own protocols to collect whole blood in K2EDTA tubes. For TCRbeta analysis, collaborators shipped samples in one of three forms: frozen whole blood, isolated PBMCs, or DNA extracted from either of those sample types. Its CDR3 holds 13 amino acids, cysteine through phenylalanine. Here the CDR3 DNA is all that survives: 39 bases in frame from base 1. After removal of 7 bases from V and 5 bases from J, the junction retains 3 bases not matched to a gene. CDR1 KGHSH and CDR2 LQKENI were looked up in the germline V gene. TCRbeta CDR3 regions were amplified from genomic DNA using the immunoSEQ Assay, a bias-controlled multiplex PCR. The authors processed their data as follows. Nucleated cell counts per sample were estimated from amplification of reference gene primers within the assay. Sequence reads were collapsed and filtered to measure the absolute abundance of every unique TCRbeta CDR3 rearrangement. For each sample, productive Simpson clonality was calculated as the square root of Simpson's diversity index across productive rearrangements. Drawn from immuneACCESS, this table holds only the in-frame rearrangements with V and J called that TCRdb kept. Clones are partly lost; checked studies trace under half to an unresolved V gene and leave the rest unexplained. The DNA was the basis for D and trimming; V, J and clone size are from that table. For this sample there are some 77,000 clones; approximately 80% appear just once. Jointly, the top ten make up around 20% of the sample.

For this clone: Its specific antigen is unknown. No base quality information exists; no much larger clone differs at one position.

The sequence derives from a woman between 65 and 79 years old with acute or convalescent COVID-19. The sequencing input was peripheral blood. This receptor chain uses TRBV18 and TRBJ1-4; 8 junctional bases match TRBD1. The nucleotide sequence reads TGTGCCAGCTTTGGGGACAGGAATGAAAAACTGTTTTTT. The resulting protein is CASFGDRNEKLFF. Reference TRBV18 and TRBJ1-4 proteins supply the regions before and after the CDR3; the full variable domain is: NAGVMQNPRHLVRRRGQEARLRCSPMKGHSHVYWYRQLPEEGLKFMVYLQKENIIDESGMPKERFSAEFPKEGPSILRIQQVVRGDSAAYFCASFGDRNEKLFFGSGTQLSVL.